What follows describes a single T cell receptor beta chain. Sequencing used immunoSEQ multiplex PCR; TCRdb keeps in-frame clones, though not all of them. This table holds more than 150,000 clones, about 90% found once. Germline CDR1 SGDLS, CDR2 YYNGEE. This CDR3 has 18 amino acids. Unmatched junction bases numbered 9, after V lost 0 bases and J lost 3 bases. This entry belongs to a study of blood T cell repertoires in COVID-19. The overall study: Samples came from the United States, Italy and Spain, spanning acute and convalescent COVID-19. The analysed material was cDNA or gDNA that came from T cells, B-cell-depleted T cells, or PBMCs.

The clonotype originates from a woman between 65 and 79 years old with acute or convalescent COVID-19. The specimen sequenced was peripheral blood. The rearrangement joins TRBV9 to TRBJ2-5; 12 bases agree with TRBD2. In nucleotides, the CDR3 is TGTGCCAGCAGCGTAGGATACCGGACTAGCGGGACCGAAGAGACCCAGTACTTC. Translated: CASSVGYRTSGTEETQYF.